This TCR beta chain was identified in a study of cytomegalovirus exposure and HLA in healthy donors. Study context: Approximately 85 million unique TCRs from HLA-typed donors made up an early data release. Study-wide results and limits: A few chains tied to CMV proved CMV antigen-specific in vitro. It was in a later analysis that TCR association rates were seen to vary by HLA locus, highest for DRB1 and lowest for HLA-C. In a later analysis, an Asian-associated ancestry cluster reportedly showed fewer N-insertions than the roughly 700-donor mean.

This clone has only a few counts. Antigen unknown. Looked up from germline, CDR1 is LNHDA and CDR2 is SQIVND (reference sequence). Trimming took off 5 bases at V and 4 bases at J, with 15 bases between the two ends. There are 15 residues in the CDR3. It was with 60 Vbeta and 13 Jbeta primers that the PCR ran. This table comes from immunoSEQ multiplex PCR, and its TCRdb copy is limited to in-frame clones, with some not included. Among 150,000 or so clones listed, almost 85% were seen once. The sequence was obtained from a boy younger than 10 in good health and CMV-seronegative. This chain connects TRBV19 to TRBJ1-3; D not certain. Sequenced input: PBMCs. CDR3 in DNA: TGTGCCAGTAGTCCCAACCCTACAGTGGGAAACACCATATATTTT. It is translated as CASSPNPTVGNTIYF.